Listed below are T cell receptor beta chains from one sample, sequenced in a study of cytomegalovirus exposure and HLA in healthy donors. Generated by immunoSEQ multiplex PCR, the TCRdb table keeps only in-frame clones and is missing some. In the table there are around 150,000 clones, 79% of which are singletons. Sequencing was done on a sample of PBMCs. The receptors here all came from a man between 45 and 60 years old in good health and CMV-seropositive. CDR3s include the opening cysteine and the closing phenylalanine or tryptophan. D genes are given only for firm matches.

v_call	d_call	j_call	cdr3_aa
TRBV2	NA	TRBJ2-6	CASSDRTSTGANVLTF
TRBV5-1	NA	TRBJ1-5	CASSLDPLGNQPQHF
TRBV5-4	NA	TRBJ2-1	CASSAPGLAYNEQFF
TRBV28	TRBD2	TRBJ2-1	CASSLGLAGANEQFF
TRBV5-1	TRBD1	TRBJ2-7	CASSRTGQYTYEQYF
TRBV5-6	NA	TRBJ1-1	CASSALSTEAFF
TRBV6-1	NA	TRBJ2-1	CASSEMGLWQFF
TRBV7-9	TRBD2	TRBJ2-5	CASSLDRLAVTAQYF
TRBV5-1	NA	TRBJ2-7	CASTAQADSYEQYF
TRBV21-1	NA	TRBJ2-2	CASSFGGRANTGELFF
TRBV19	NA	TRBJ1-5	CASSIIRGQPQHF
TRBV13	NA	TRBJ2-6	CASSFSWSNPGANVLTF
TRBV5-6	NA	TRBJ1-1	CASSLGQRNTEAFF
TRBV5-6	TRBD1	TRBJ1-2	CASSHDRVGYGYTF
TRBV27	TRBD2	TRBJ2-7	CASSLTASGRANEQYF
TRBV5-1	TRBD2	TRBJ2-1	CASRLGLAGYNEQFF
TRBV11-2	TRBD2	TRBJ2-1	CASSLLAGGSSYNEQFF
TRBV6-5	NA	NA	CASSYSSFRGGEQYF
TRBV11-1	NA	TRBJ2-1	CASSLQGLGWESSYNEQFF
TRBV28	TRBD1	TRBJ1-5	CASSLPQGSNQPQHF
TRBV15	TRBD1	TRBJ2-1	CATSRDLDRPAFF
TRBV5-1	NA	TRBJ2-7	CASSLVAGHYEQYF
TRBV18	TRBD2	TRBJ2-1	CASSPPTSGDEQFF
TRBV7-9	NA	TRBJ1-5	CASSLGGPSQPQHF
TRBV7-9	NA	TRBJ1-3	CASSYRQQSGNTIYF